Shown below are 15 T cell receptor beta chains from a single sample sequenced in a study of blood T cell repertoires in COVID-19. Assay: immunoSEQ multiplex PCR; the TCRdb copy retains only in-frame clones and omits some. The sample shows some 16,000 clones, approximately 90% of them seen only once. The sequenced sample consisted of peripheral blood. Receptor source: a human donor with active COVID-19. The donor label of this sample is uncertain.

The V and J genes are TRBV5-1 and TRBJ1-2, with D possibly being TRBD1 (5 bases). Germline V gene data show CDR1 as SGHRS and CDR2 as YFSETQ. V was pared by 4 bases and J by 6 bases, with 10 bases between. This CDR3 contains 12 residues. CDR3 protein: CASSIQGDGYTF. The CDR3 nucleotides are TGCGCCAGCAGCATCCAAGGGGATGGCTACACCTTC. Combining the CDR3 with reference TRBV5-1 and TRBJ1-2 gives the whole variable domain KAGVTQTPRYLIKTRGQQVTLSCSPISGHRSVSWYQQTPGQGLQFLFEYFSETQRNKGNFPGRFSGRQFSNSRSEMNVSTLELGDSALYLCASSIQGDGYTFGSGTRLTVV.

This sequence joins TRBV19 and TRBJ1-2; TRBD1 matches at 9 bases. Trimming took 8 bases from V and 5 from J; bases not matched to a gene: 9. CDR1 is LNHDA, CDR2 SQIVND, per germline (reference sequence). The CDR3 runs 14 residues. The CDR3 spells CASATGQGQYGYTF. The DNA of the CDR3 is TGTGCCAGTGCTACTGGACAGGGGCAATATGGCTACACCTTC. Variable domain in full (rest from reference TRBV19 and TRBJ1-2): DGGITQSPKYLFRKEGQNVTLSCEQNLNHDAMYWYRQDPGQGLRLIYYSQIVNDFQKGDIAEGYSVSREKKESFPLTVTSAQKNPTAFYLCASATGQGQYGYTFGSGTRLTVV.

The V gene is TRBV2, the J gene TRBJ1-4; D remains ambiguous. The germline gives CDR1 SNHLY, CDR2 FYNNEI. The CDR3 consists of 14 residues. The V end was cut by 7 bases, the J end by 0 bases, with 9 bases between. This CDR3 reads CASTGGATNEKLFF. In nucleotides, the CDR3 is TGTGCCAGCACGGGAGGTGCAACTAATGAAAAACTGTTTTTT.

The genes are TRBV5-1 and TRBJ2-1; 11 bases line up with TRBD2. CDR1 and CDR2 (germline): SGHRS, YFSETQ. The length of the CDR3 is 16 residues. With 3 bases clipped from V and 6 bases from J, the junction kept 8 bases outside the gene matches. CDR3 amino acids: CASSSIAGGPGNEQFF. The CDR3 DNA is TGCGCCAGCAGCTCCATAGCGGGGGGGCCTGGCAATGAGCAGTTCTTC.

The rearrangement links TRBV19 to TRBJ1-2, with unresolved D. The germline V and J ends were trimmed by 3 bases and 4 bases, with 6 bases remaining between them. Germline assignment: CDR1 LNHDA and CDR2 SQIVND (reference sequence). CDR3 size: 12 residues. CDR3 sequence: CASSMSPYGYTF. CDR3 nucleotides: TGTGCCAGTAGTATGAGTCCCTATGGCTACACCTTC.

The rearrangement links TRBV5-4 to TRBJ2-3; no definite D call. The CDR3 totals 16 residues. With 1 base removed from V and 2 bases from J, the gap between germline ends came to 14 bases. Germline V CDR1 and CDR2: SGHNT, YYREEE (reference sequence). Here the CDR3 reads CASSLRLLSSTDTQYF. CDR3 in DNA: TGTGCCAGCAGCTTGCGGTTACTTTCATCCACAGATACGCAGTATTTT.

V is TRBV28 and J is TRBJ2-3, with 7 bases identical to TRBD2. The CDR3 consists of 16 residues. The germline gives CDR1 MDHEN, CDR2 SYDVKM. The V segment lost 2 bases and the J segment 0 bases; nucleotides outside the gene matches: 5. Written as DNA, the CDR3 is TGTGCCAGCAGTTTACGCGGGGGACCAAGCACAGATACGCAGTATTTT. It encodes CASSLRGGPSTDTQYF.

The chain's CDR3 is CASRSDRGFYEQYF. DNA for the CDR3: TGTGCCAGCAGGTCGGACAGGGGGTTCTACGAGCAGTACTTC. This chain joins TRBV5-4 and TRBJ2-7; 10 bases line up with TRBD1. The CDR3 contains 14 residues. CDR1 is SGHNT and CDR2 is YYREEE in the germline V gene (reference sequence). V gave up 5 bases and J gave up 3 bases; unmatched junction bases: 5. The full variable domain, its missing parts supplied by reference TRBV5-4 and TRBJ2-7, is ETGVTQSPTHLIKTRGQQVTLRCSSQSGHNTVSWYQQALGQGPQFIFQYYREEENGRGNFPPRFSGLQFPNYSSELNVNALELDDSALYLCASRSDRGFYEQYFGPGTRLTVT.

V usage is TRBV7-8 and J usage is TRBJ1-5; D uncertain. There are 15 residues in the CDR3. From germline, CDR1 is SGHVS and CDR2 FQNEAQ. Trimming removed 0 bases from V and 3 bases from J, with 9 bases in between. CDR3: CASSLAYGSNQPQHF. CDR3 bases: TGTGCCAGCAGCTTAGCCTACGGGTCCAATCAGCCCCAGCATTTT.

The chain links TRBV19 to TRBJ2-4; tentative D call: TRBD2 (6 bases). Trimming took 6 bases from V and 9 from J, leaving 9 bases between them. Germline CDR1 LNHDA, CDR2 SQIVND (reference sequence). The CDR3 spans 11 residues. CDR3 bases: TGTGCCAGTAGGTACGGGAGCATTCAGTACTTC. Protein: CASRYGSIQYF.

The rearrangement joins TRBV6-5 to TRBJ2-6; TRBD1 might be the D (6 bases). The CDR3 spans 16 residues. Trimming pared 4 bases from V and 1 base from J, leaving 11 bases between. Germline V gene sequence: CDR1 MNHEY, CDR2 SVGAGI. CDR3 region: CASSWTAQSGANVLTF. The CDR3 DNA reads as TGTGCCAGCAGTTGGACAGCCCAGTCTGGGGCCAACGTCCTGACTTTC.

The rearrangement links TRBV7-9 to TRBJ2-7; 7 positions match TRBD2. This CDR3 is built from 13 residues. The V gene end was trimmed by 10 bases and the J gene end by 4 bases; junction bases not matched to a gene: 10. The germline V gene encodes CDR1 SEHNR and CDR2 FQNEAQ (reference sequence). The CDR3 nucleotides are TGTGCCACGAGCGGGATAACCACGTACGAGCAGTACTTC. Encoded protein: CATSGITTYEQYF.

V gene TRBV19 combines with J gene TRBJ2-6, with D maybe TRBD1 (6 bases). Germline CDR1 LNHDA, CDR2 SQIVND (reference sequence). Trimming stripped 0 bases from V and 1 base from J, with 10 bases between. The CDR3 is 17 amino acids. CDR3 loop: CASSIETGTSGANVLTF. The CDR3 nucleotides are TGTGCCAGTAGTATAGAGACAGGAACATCTGGGGCCAACGTCCTGACTTTC. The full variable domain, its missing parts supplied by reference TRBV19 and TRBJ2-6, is DGGITQSPKYLFRKEGQNVTLSCEQNLNHDAMYWYRQDPGQGLRLIYYSQIVNDFQKGDIAEGYSVSREKKESFPLTVTSAQKNPTAFYLCASSIETGTSGANVLTFGAGSRLTVL.

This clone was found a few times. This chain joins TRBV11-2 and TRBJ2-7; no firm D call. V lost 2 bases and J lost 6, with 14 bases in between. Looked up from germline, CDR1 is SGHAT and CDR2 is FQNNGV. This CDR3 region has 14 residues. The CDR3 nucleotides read TGTGCCAGCAGCTTAAATAAGGTCCGGGTCGAGCAGTACTTC. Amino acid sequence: CASSLNKVRVEQYF.

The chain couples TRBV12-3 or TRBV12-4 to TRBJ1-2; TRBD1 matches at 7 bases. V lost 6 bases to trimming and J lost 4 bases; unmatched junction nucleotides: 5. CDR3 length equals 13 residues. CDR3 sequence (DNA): TGTGCCAGCAGCAAGGGACAGACCTATGGCTACACCTTC. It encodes CASSKGQTYGYTF.